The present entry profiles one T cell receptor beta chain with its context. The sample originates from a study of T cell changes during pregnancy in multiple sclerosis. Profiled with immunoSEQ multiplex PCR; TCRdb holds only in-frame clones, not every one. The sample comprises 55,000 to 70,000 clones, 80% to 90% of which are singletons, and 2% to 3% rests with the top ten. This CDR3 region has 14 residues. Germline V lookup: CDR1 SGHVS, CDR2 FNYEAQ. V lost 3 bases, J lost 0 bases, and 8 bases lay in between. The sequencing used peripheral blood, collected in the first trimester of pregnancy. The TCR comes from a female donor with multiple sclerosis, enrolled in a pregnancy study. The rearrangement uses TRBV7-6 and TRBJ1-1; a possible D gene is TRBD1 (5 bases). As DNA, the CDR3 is TGTGCCAGCAGCTTGGCAGGGCTGAACACTGAAGCTTTCTTT. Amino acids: CASSLAGLNTEAFF.